Below, 17 T cell receptor beta chains from the same sample are listed, as sequenced in a study of blood T cells in healthy people across ages. It was with a sample-barcoded 5' primer and a J-beta primer mix that a second PCR of about 6 to 12 cycles was run. TCRdb ran MiXCR on the 5' RACE reads and lists one entry per CDR3 protein. The sample holds just under 900,000 distinct CDR3 sequences, under 35% seen once. Sequenced input: blood. The receptors stem from an elderly woman in good health.

The V gene is TRBV21-1, the J gene TRBJ1-3. TRBV21-1 is a recognized pseudogene. There are 15 residues in the CDR3. The CDR3: CASSERNSSGNTIYF. DNA for the CDR3: TGTGCCAGCAGTGAGAGGAATAGCTCTGGAAACACCATATATTTT.

In its sample, this clonotype was seen once. Possible read error: a much larger clone is one base away. The V and J genes are TRBV10-3 and TRBJ2-7; no definite D call. Germline V gives CDR1 ENHRY, CDR2 SYGVKD. V was cut by 4 bases and J by 7 bases, with 14 bases left in between. This CDR3 spans 13 amino acids. This CDR3 reads CAISGRASDEQYF. The CDR3 DNA follows: TGTGCCATCAGTGGAAGGGCTTCTGATGAGCAGTACTTC.

This clonotype was seen a handful of times. The chain uses TRBV6-2 or TRBV6-3 and TRBJ2-4; TRBD1 or TRBD2 may be the D gene (5 bases each). The end of the DNA is better explained by TRBJ2-7, so the J call may be wrong. Germline V gene data show CDR1 as MNHEY and CDR2 as SVGEGT. This CDR3 spans 15 amino acids. The CDR3 nucleotides read TGTGCCAGCAGTTACGGGACCTCTCTGCGCCACGAGCAGTACTTC. It codes for CASSYGTSLRHEQYF.

The table lists this clonotype with many counts. The V gene is TRBV29-1, the J gene TRBJ1-2; 7 bases are shared with TRBD1. V gave up 4 bases and J gave up 11 bases; unmatched junction bases: 7. The CDR3 has 11 residues. From germline, CDR1 is SQVTM and CDR2 ANQGSEA. DNA of the CDR3: TGCAGCGTTGGACAGGGTACGGGGTACACCTTC. Its protein is CSVGQGTGYTF.

This clonotype has only one observation. V is TRBV7-9 and J is TRBJ1-6, with D possibly TRBD1 on 6 matching bases. V lost 5 bases and J 7 bases, leaving 15 bases between the germline ends. Germline V CDR1 and CDR2: SEHNR, FQNEAQ (reference sequence). There are 15 residues in the CDR3. The CDR3 nucleotides are TGTGCCAGCAGCGTACAGGGAATTTACAATTCACCCCTCCACTTT. Translating gives CASSVQGIYNSPLHF. The complete variable domain, with remaining parts taken from reference TRBV7-9 and TRBJ1-6, reads DTGVSQNPRHKITKRGQNVTFRCDPISEHNRLYWYRQTLGQGPEFLTYFQNEAQLEKSRLLSDRFSAERPKGSFSTLEIQRTEQGDSAMYLCASSVQGIYNSPLHFGNGTRLTVT.

This clonotype was detected a few times. This chain uses TRBV24-1 with TRBJ2-5, with no clear D. The CDR3 is made up of 12 amino acids. Germline-derived CDR1 and CDR2 are KGHDR and SFDVKD. With 4 bases removed from V and 11 bases from J, the gap between germline ends came to 13 bases. In nucleotides, the CDR3 is TGTGCCACCAGTGACCCCCCCAATGAGCAGTACTTC. It specifies CATSDPPNEQYF.

The gene calls are TRBV5-5 and TRBJ2-2; TRBD1 is a possible D gene (5 bases). V gave up 2 bases and J gave up 4 bases, with 9 bases separating them. CDR1 is SGHKS and CDR2 is YYEKEE in the germline V gene (reference sequence). The CDR3 is 14 residues long. In nucleotides, the CDR3 is TGTGCCAGCAGCTTTGGGGCTCTCACCGGGGAGCTGTTTTTT. This gives the protein CASSFGALTGELFF.

This clonotype has a count of ten or more. The chain couples TRBV7-9 to TRBJ2-3, with D unresolved. The CDR3 runs to 13 residues. Trimming removed 5 bases at V and 5 bases at J, with 11 bases between. The germline V gene encodes CDR1 SEHNR and CDR2 FQNEAQ (reference sequence). The CDR3 here is CASSGTMKDTQYF. CDR3 nucleotides: TGTGCCAGCAGCGGTACAATGAAAGATACGCAGTATTTT. Variable domain in full (rest from reference TRBV7-9 and TRBJ2-3): DTGVSQNPRHKITKRGQNVTFRCDPISEHNRLYWYRQTLGQGPEFLTYFQNEAQLEKSRLLSDRFSAERPKGSFSTLEIQRTEQGDSAMYLCASSGTMKDTQYFGPGTRLTVL.

This clonotype was seen a handful of times. The V and J genes are TRBV9 and TRBJ2-1; tentatively, D is TRBD1 (6 bases). Per germline, CDR1 SGDLS and CDR2 YYNGEE. The CDR3 has 15 residues. V lost 3 bases, J lost 9 bases, and 19 bases lay in between. The CDR3 DNA reads TGTGCCAGCAGCGCCGGCCCTGGACAGAGGGGTGAGCAGTTCTTC. Its protein is CASSAGPGQRGEQFF. Complete variable domain (other parts from reference TRBV9 and TRBJ2-1): DSGVTQTPKHLITATGQRVTLRCSPRSGDLSVYWYQQSLDQGLQFLIQYYNGEERAKGNILERFSAQQFPDLHSELNLSSLELGDSALYFCASSAGPGQRGEQFFGPGTRLTVL.

In regard to this clonotype: Just one base apart from a much larger clone, this may be a read error. The chain has TRBV7-2 and TRBJ1-2; a possible D gene is TRBD1 (5 bases). The V gene's germline CDR1 is SGHTA and CDR2 FQGNSA. CDR3 length equals 13 residues. V dropped 0 bases and J dropped 7 bases, with 9 bases sitting between them. CDR3 region: CASSLAGVGGYTF. The DNA of the CDR3 is TGTGCCAGCAGCTTAGCAGGGGTTGGTGGCTACACCTTC. Looking up the rest from reference TRBV7-2 and TRBJ1-2 gives the full variable domain: GAGVSQSPSNKVTEKGKDVELRCDPISGHTALYWYRQSLGQGLEFLIYFQGNSAPDKSGLPSDRFSAERTGGSVSTLTIQRTQQEDSAVYLCASSLAGVGGYTFGSGTRLTVV.

This chain connects TRBV18 to TRBJ1-5; maybe TRBD1 (5 bases). Germline CDR1 KGHSH, CDR2 LQKENI. V lost 8 bases to trimming and J lost 1 base, with 18 bases between them. This CDR3 contains 16 residues. Written as DNA, the CDR3 is TGTGCCAGCCCACAAGACCAGGGATTGAGCAATCAGCCCCAGCATTTT. It is translated as CASPQDQGLSNQPQHF.

The rearrangement uses TRBV29-1 and TRBJ2-7; D might be TRBD2 (7 bases). The V end lost 2 bases, the J end lost 2 bases, and 16 bases lay between the germline ends. The CDR3 is 15 residues long. The germline gives CDR1 SQVTM, CDR2 ANQGSEA. The CDR3 DNA follows: TGCAGCGTTGAAATTCGGGGGGCTAACCCCTACGAGCAGTACTTC. Its protein product is CSVEIRGANPYEQYF.

The chain has TRBV7-9 and TRBJ2-2; D ambiguous. The CDR3 contains 13 residues. Germline values: CDR1 SEHNR, CDR2 FQNEAQ (reference sequence). The V end lost 5 bases, the J end lost 1 base, and 5 bases lay between the germline ends. The CDR3 loop reads CASSMLNTGELFF. The CDR3, as DNA: TGTGCCAGCAGCATGCTGAACACCGGGGAGCTGTTTTTT.

This clonotype turned up a few times. The chain recombines TRBV11-2 with TRBJ2-2, with 7 bases aligning to TRBD1. CDR1 and CDR2 from the germline V gene are SGHAT and FQNNGV. The J segment lost 8 bases and the V segment lost 6 bases, leaving 9 bases of the junction unmatched. The CDR3 spans 14 residues. The CDR3, as DNA: TGTGCCAGCAGAACCGACAGGGTATCTGGGGAGCTGTTTTTT. As protein: CASRTDRVSGELFF.

This clonotype showed up just a few times. Germline and junction disagree at one end, which may indicate a read error. This chain joins TRBV18 and TRBJ2-3; the D gene is possibly TRBD1 (6 bases). Germline assignment: CDR1 KGHSH and CDR2 LQKENI. The CDR3 loop spans 15 amino acids. The CDR3 sequence is CASSPQGMGTDTQYF. CDR3 nucleotide sequence: TGTGCCAGCTCCCCACAGGGTATGGGCACAGATACGCAGTATTTT.

This clonotype was picked up a small number of times. CDR3: CSAPAGGNTDTQYF. The CDR3 DNA reads as TGCAGTGCTCCAGCGGGGGGTAACACAGATACGCAGTATTTT. The J gene is TRBJ2-3, the V gene TRBV20-1; TRBD2 matches at 9 bases. CDR3 length equals 14 residues. Germline assignment: CDR1 DFQATT and CDR2 SNEGSKA (reference sequence). Unmatched junction bases numbered 5, after V lost 5 bases and J lost 2 bases.

This clonotype was recorded many times. This chain uses TRBV12-3 or TRBV12-4 with TRBJ2-3, with 10 bases matching TRBD2. J was trimmed by 2 bases and V by 6 bases; bases with no gene match: 14. The CDR3 has 18 residues. CDR3 loop: CASSPVGIAGGPTDTQYF. CDR3 sequence (DNA): TGTGCCAGCAGCCCAGTGGGGATAGCGGGGGGACCCACAGATACGCAGTATTTT.